This TCR beta chain comes out of a study of siplizumab effects on memory and regulatory T cells. Study-wide results and limits: The alloresponse seemed to draw substantially on naive T cells, which appeared more diverse than memory cells.

This CDR3 has 16 amino acids. Germline lookup yields CDR1 KGHSH and CDR2 LQKENI. V lost 4 bases and J lost 7, with 20 bases in between. Using immunoSEQ multiplex PCR, the repertoire was profiled, and TCRdb retains in-frame clones only, with some absent. The sample shows more than 95,000 clones, roughly 92% of them seen only once. As regards this clone: What it binds is unknown.

V gene TRBV18 combines with J gene TRBJ1-3; D gene uncertain. The sequencing sample was made of Tregs sorted from blood. The TCR sequence derives from a human donor in good health. CDR3 bases: TGTGCCAGCTCACTCACCTCTTCGGCTGCACGGAACACCATATATTTT. It codes for CASSLTSSAARNTIYF. Variable domain in full (rest from reference TRBV18 and TRBJ1-3): NAGVMQNPRHLVRRRGQEARLRCSPMKGHSHVYWYRQLPEEGLKFMVYLQKENIIDESGMPKERFSAEFPKEGPSILRIQQVVRGDSAAYFCASSLTSSAARNTIYFGEGSWLTVV.